This T cell receptor (beta chain) was sequenced for a study of blood T cells in healthy people across ages. Then a second PCR, running roughly 7 to 11 cycles, was carried out with a sample-barcoded 5' primer and a J-beta primer mix. Every cDNA was tagged by a template-switch adaptor with 12 random nucleotides. One entry per CDR3 protein results from TCRdb running MiXCR on the 5' RACE reads. The data contain about 1,400,000 distinct CDR3 sequences, around two fifths of them singletons. The germline V gene has CDR1 SQVTM and CDR2 ANQGSEA. Trimming cost V 6 bases and J 11 bases, with 19 bases left between them. This CDR3 comprises 12 residues. This clonotype turned up a few times. Its antigen is undetermined. Overall study results and limits: The CMV status of each donor remained undetermined, and this could have confounded shifts in expanded clonotypes.

The sequence came from a young woman in good health. The sequenced sample consisted of blood. This sequence joins TRBV29-1 and TRBJ1-1; D ambiguous. The CDR3 DNA follows: TGCAGCGTCCCCGACCAAGGAGGCGAGGCTTTCTTT. The encoded protein is CSVPDQGGEAFF.